This T cell receptor beta chain was retrieved from a study of T-cell memory formation after mild COVID-19. Background on the study: Clusters were largely donor specific. Findings and limits, study-wide: Later expanders leaned toward CD4+, whereas clones contracting from day 15 to 85 were balanced CD4/CD8. Whether second-wave clones peaking at day 37 were SARS-CoV-2 specific went unconfirmed.

Libraries for TCRalpha and TCRbeta carried sample barcodes and unique molecular identifiers via 5'RACE. One entry per CDR3 protein results from TCRdb running MiXCR on the 5' RACE reads. The table lists fewer than 250,000 distinct CDR3 sequences, about 10% of them singletons. CDR1 SGHTA and CDR2 FQGTGA come from the germline V gene. Trimming left V 5 bases short and J 7 bases short, with 18 bases between. This CDR3 comprises 15 residues. As for this clonotype: Its antigen is not known.

This TCR derives from a man younger than 30 who had mild COVID-19 (a few samples of this study predate the infection). Cell type and time point are not known. Sequenced sample: PBMCs or a T cell subset sorted from them (not recorded which). The chain links TRBV7-3 to TRBJ2-1; the D gene could be TRBD1 or TRBD2 (5 bases each). Here the CDR3 reads CASSGSTGGGNEQFF. The CDR3 DNA sequence: TGTGCCAGCAGCGGGTCAACAGGTGGAGGTAATGAGCAGTTCTTC.